Listed here is a single T cell receptor beta chain. This clonotype was detected a few times. The specificity of this receptor is unknown. No base quality information exists; no much larger clone differs at one position. This record comes from a study of T cells after yellow fever vaccination (dated by TCRdb to between 2018 and 2021). Background for the entire study: The SMART-Seq v4 Ultra Low Input RNA kit was used to prepare libraries from fractions with low cell numbers. To follow T-cell clones before and after both primary and booster YFV17D yellow fever vaccination, bulk TCR alpha and beta repertoires underwent longitudinal sequencing. Two healthy male donors, one aged 18 to 29 and one aged 30 to 40 years, were included in the cohort. Bulk PBMC replicates and cell subsets were isolated from blood drawn at multiple timepoints before and after both primary and secondary immunization.

What the treatment or condition label conveys for this sample: live attenuated yellow fever vaccine strain. At each blood-draw timepoint, two biological replicates of bulk PBMCs were obtained. PBMCs were isolated from peripheral blood using a standard Ficoll-Paque protocol. TriZol was used to extract RNA from bulk PBMCs, from CD4 and CD8 fractions, and from dextramer-positive and dextramer-negative fractions. Results and caveats for the whole study, not just this receptor: A small fraction of clonotypes appeared in both the CD4 and CD8 compartments, likely as a result of convergent recombination. Because abundant contaminating clonotypes from the bulk population could be contained in FACS-sorted repertoires, computational filtering was required. The secondary T-cell response was weaker than the primary response but faster, peaking on day 5 instead of day 15. Because only two donors were included in the study, the extent to which the findings can be generalized is limited. Most clones expanded after primary vaccination were re-detected after the booster (about 96% of CD4 and around 88% of CD8), suggesting broad memory maintenance.

TCR cDNA was synthesized by 5'RACE template switching, which introduced a universal primer site and unique molecular identifiers. Priming of cDNA synthesis was performed from both the TCR alpha and TCR beta constant segments. Library amplification used two PCR steps, and the second PCR step added sample barcodes and sequencing adapters. Sequencing of libraries was done on Illumina HiSeq 2500 (2x100 bp) or NovaSeq (2x150 bp). From the authors' description of their analysis: Demultiplexing of reads and collapsing into UMI consensus sequences were performed with MIGEC, and V(D)J alignment was carried out with MiXCR. Vaccine-responding clonotypes were identified with edgeR using replicate PBMC samples, with FDR below 0.01 and a log2 fold change above 5 up to day 15 being required. Each bulk clonotype received a CD4 or CD8 identity based on whether the sequenced CD4 or CD8 repertoire contained that clonotype at higher abundance. TCRdb ran its own pipeline on the public reads, namely fastp trimming at Q25 and MiXCR clone calling, and kept in-frame beta chains. A single entry per CDR3 protein holds the most common genes and DNA from its merged rows. The V and J calls come from TCRdb's annotation, not from the publication. The sample table contains 620,000 or so distinct CDR3 sequences; only one count was recorded for around 12% of them. Together, the top ten hold 14% to 15% of the sample.

The CDR3, cysteine through phenylalanine, is 17 amino acids long. Just CDR3 DNA is preserved here, 51 bases in frame from base 1. V ends up 5 bases short and J 0 bases short, with an unmatched junction base count of 9. The germline V gene encodes CDR1 MNHEY and CDR2 SMNVEV (reference sequence). The sequence derives from a man aged 25 to 40 who received the YFV17D yellow fever vaccine. Source: PBMCs, taken on the day of the yellow fever booster vaccination. The sequence joins TRBV27 to TRBJ2-3, with 9 bases in between that match TRBD1. CDR3 protein: CASSQDIGQGSTDTQYF. Here is the DNA: TGTGCCAGCAGTCAAGACATCGGACAGGGGAGCACAGATACGCAGTATTTT.